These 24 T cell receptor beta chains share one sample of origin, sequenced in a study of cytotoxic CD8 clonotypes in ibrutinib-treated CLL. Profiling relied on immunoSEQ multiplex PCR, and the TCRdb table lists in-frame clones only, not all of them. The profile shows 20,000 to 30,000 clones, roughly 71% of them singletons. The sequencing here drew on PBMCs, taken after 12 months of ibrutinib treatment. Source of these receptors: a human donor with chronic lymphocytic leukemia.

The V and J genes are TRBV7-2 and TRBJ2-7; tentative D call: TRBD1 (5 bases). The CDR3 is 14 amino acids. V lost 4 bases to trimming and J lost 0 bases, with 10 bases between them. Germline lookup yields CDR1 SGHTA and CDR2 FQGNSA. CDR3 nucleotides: TGTGCCAGCAGCTCCAGACAGCGCTCCTACGAGCAGTACTTC. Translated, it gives CASSSRQRSYEQYF.

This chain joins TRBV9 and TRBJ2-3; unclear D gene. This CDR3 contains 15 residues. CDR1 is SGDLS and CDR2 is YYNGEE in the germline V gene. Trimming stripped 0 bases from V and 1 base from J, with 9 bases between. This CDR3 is CASSVGSRRTDTQYF. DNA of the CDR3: TGTGCCAGCAGCGTAGGATCGAGGCGCACAGATACGCAGTATTTT.

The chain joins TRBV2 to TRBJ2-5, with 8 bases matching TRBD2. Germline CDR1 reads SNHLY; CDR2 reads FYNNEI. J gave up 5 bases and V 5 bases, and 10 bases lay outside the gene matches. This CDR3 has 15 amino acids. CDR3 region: CASSLTSAAGETQYF. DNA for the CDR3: TGTGCCAGCAGTTTGACTAGCGCGGCAGGGGAGACCCAGTACTTC.

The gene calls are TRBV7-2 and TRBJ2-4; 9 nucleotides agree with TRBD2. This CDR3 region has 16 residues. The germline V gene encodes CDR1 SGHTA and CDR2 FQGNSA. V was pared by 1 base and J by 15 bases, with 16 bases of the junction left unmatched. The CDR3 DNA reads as TGTGCCAGCAGCTTAGGGTCGATGTTAGCGGGGGCCCCGCTGTACTTC. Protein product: CASSLGSMLAGAPLYF.

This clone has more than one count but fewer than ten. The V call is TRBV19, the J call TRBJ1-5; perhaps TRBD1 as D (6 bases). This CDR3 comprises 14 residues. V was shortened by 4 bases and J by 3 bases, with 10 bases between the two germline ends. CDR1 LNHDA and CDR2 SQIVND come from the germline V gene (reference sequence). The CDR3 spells CASSNTGYNQPQHF. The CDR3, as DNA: TGTGCCAGTAGTAACACAGGGTACAATCAGCCCCAGCATTTT.

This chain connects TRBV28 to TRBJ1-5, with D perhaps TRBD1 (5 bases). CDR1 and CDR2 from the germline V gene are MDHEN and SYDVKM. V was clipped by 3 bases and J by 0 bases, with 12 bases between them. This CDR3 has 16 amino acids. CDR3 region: CASSFHQGYSNQPQHF. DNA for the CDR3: TGTGCCAGCAGTTTCCATCAGGGTTATAGCAATCAGCCCCAGCATTTT.

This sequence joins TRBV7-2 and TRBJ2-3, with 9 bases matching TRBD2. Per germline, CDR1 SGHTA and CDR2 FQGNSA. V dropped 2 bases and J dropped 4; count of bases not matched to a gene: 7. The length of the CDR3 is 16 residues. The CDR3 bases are TGTGCCAGCAGCTTAATGGCGGGGGGGCAGGCAGATACGCAGTATTTT. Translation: CASSLMAGGQADTQYF.

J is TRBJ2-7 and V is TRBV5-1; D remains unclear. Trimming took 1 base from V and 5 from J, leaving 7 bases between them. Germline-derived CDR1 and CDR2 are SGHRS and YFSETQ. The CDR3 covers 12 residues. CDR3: CASSLLGNEQYF. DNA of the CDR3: TGCGCCAGCAGCTTGTTAGGGAACGAGCAGTACTTC.

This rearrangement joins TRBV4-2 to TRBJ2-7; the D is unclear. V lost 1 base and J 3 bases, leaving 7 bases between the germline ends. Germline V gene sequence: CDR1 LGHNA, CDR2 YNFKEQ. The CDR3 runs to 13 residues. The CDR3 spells CASSQAPYYEQYF. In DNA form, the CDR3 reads TGTGCCAGCAGCCAAGCCCCCTACTACGAGCAGTACTTC.

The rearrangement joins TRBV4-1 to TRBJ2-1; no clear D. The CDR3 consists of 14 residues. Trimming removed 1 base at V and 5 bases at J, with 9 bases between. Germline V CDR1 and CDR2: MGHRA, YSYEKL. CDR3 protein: CASSQGPQNNEQFF. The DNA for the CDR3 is TGCGCCAGCAGCCAAGGACCGCAGAACAATGAGCAGTTCTTC.

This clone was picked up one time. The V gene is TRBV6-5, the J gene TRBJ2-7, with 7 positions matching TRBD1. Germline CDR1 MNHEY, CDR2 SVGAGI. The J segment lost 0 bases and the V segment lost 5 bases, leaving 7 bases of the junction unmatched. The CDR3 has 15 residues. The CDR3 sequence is CASSPGQISSYEQYF. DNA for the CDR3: TGTGCCAGCAGTCCGGGACAGATCAGCTCCTACGAGCAGTACTTC.

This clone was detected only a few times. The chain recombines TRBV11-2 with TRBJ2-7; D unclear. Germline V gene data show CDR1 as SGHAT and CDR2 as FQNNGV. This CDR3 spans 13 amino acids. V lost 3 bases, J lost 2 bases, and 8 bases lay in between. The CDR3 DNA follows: TGTGCCAGCAGCTTCGGCGGCACCTACGAGCAGTACTTC. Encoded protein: CASSFGGTYEQYF.

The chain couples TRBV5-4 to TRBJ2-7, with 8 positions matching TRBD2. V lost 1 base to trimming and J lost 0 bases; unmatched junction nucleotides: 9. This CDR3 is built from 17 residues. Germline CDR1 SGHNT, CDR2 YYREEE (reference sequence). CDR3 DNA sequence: TGTGCCAGCAGCTTGCCTAGAGCGGGGGCCCGCTCCTACGAGCAGTACTTC. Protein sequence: CASSLPRAGARSYEQYF.

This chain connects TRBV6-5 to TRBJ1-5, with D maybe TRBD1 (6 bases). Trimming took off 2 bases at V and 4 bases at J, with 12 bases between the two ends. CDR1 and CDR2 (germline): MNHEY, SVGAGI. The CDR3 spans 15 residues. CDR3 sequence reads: CASSYEGGDNQPQHF. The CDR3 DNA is TGTGCCAGCAGTTACGAGGGGGGGGATAATCAGCCCCAGCATTTT.

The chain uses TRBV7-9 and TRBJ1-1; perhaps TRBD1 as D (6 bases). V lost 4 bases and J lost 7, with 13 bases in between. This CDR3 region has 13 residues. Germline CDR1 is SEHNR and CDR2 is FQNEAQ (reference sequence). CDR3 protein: CASSSPGTFEAFF. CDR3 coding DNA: TGTGCCAGCAGCTCCCCCGGGACATTTGAAGCTTTCTTT.

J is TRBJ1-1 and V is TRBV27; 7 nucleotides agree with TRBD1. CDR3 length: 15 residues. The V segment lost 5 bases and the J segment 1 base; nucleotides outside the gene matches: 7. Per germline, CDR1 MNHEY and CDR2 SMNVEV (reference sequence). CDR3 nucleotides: TGTGCCAGCAGTCCTCCGGGACAGAGGAACACTGAAGCTTTCTTT. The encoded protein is CASSPPGQRNTEAFF.

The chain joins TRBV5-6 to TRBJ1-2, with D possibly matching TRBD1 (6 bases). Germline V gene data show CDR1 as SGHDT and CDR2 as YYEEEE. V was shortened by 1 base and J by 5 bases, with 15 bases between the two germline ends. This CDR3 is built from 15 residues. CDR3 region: CASSLYSGEAYGYTF. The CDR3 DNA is TGTGCCAGCAGCTTGTACTCAGGGGAGGCTTATGGCTACACCTTC.

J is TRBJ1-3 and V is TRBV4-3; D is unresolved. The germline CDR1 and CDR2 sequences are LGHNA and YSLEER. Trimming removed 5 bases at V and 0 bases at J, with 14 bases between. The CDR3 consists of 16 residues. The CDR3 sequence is CASSASRLGSGNTIYF. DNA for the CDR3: TGCGCCAGCAGCGCCAGCCGACTGGGCTCTGGAAACACCATATATTTT.

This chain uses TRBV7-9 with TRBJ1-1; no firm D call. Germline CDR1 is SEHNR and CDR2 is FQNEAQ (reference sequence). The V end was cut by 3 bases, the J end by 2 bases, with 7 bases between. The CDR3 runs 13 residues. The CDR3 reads CASSLRGNTEAFF. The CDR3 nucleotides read TGTGCCAGCAGCTTGCGGGGAAACACTGAAGCTTTCTTT.

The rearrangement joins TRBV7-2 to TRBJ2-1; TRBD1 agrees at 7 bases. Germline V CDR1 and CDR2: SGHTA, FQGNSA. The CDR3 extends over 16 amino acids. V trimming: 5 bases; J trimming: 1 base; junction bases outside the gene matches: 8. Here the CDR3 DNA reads TGTGCCAGCAGCCCAGGGGGTAGCCGTTCCTACAATGAGCAGTTCTTC. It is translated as CASSPGGSRSYNEQFF.

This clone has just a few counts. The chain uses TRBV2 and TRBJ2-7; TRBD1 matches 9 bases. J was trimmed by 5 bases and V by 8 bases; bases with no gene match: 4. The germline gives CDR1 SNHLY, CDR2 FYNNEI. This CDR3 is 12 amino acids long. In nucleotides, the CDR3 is TGTGCCAGCGGGACAGGGTACCACGAGCAGTACTTC. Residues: CASGTGYHEQYF.

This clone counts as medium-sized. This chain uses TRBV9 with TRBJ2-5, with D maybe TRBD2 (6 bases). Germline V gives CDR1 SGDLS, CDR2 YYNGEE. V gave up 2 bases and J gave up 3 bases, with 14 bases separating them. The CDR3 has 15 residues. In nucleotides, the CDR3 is TGTGCCAGCAGCGTTAGTCCGGGGACTGAAGAGACCCAGTACTTC. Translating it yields CASSVSPGTEETQYF.

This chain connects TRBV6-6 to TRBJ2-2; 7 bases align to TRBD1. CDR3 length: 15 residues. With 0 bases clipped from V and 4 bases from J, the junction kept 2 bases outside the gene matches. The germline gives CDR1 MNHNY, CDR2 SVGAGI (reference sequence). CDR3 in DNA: TGTGCCAGCAGTTACTCTAGACAGGGCACCGGGGAGCTGTTTTTT. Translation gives CASSYSRQGTGELFF.

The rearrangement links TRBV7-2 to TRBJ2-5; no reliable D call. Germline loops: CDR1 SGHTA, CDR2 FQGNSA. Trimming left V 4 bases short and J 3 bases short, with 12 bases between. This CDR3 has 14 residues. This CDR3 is CASSSPNEKETQYF. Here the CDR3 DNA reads TGTGCCAGCAGCTCTCCTAACGAAAAAGAGACCCAGTACTTC.